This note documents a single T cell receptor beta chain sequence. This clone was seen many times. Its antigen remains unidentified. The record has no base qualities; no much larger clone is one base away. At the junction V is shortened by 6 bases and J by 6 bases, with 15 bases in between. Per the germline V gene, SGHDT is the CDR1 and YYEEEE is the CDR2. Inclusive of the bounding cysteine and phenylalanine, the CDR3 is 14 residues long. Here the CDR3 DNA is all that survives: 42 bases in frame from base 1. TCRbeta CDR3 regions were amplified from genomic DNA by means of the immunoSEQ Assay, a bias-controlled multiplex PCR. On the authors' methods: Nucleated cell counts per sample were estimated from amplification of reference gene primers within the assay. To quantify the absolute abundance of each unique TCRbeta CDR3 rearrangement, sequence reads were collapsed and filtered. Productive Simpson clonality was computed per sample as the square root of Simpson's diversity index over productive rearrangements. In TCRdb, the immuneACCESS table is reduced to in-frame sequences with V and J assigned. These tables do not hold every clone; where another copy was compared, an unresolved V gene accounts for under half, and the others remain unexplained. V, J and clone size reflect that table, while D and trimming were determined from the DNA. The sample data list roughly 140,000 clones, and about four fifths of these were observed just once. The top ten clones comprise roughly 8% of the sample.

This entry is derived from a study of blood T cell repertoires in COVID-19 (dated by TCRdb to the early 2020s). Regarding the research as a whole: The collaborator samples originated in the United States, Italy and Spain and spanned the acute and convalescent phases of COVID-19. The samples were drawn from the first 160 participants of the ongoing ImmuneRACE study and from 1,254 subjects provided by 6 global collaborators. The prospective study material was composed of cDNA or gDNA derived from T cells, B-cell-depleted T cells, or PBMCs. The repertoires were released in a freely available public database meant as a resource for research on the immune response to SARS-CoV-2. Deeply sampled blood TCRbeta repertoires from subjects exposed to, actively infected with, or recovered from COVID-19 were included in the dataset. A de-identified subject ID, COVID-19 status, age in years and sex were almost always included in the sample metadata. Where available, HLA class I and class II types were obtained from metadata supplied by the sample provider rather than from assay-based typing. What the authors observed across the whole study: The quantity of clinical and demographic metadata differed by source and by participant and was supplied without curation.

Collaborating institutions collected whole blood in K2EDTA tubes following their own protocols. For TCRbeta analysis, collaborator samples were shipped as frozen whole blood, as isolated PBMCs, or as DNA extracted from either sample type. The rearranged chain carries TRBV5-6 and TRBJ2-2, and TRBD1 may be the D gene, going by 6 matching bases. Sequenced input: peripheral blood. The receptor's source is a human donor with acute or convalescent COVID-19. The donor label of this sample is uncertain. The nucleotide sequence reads TGTGCCAGCACTCTGATTCGACAGGCCGGGGAGCTGTTTTTT. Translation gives CASTLIRQAGELFF.